The 28 T cell receptor beta chains listed next were all sequenced from one sample in a study of control samples from healthy donors and cancer patients. The method was immunoSEQ multiplex PCR; TCRdb's version includes in-frame clones alone and lacks a portion of them. This table has about 48,000 clones, roughly 92% appearing once. The sequenced material came from PBMCs. All receptors come from a woman aged 50 to 60 with head and neck cancer.

V is TRBV5-3 and J is TRBJ1-1; the D gene is possibly TRBD1 (5 bases). TRBV5-3 falls under the ORF class, with uncertain function. This CDR3 has 14 residues. Trimming cost V 4 bases and J 2 bases, with 12 bases left between them. CDR3 coding DNA: TGTGCCAGAAGCCCCCGACAGATTAACACTGAAGCTTTCTTT. This codes for CARSPRQINTEAFF.

This chain joins TRBV4-3 and TRBJ2-3, with D possibly called TRBD1 or TRBD2 (6 bases each). Between the trimmed V and J ends, which lost 0 bases and 4 bases, there was a span of 20 bases. The CDR3 has 18 amino acids. Per germline, CDR1 LGHNA and CDR2 YSLEER. This CDR3 is CASSQDRGVVPGADTQYF. In nucleotides, the CDR3 is TGCGCCAGCAGCCAAGATCGCGGGGTGGTCCCAGGGGCAGATACGCAGTATTTT.

This clone was recorded only once. The CDR3: CATSDSWTGGSYNEQFF. The CDR3 region has the DNA TGTGCCACCAGTGACTCCTGGACAGGGGGAAGCTACAATGAGCAGTTCTTC. The chain links TRBV24-1 to TRBJ2-1; 10 nucleotides align to TRBD1. Germline V lookup: CDR1 KGHDR, CDR2 SFDVKD. This CDR3 region has 17 residues. Trimming took 4 bases from V and 3 from J; bases not matched to a gene: 8.

The J gene is TRBJ2-1, the V gene TRBV5-4; perhaps TRBD2 as D (6 bases). Germline loops: CDR1 SGHNT, CDR2 YYREEE (reference sequence). The CDR3 is made up of 15 amino acids. V was pared by 4 bases and J by 5 bases, with 16 bases between. This CDR3 is CASSPRSGSHNEQFF. CDR3 DNA: TGTGCCAGCAGCCCCAGGTCCGGGAGCCACAATGAGCAGTTCTTC.

The V call is TRBV29-1, the J call TRBJ2-7; maybe TRBD2 (6 bases). The CDR3 sequence is 13 residues long. V was clipped by 6 bases and J by 1 base, with 13 bases between them. Germline CDR1 SQVTM, CDR2 ANQGSEA. CDR3 sequence (DNA): TGCAGCGTGGCAAGGGACTTGTCCTACGAGCAGTACTTC. This encodes CSVARDLSYEQYF.

The rearrangement joins TRBV28 to TRBJ2-3, with D tentatively TRBD1 or TRBD2 (5 bases each). Per germline, CDR1 MDHEN and CDR2 SYDVKM. With 6 bases removed from V and 2 bases from J, the gap between germline ends came to 15 bases. This CDR3 contains 15 residues. The CDR3 sequence: CASSLAGSYTDTQYF. The CDR3, as DNA: TGTGCCAGCAGCTTGGCAGGGAGCTACACAGATACGCAGTATTTT.

The chain has TRBV7-2 and TRBJ1-5; 9 nucleotides agree with TRBD1. The CDR3 is made up of 15 amino acids. CDR1 SGHTA and CDR2 FQGNSA come from the germline V gene. V was pared by 5 bases and J by 7 bases, with 9 bases of the junction left unmatched. The CDR3 spells CASSIGQGPRQPQHF. CDR3 nucleotide sequence: TGTGCCAGCAGCATAGGACAGGGGCCGAGGCAGCCCCAGCATTTT.

This chain links TRBV18 with TRBJ2-2; D perhaps matches TRBD2 (6 bases). The V and J ends lost 4 bases and 0 bases respectively, with 12 bases between them. This CDR3 region has 16 residues. Germline V gene data show CDR1 as KGHSH and CDR2 as LQKENI. The CDR3 DNA reads TGTGCCAGCTCACAGTCCGGGGGTCCGAACACCGGGGAGCTGTTTTTT. It translates to CASSQSGGPNTGELFF.

The count of this clone is one. The V and J genes are TRBV29-1 and TRBJ2-4, with a weak D call TRBD1 (6 bases). V lost 8 bases to trimming and J lost 0 bases, with 14 bases between them. Germline assignment: CDR1 SQVTM and CDR2 ANQGSEA. This CDR3 region has 14 residues. This chain's CDR3 is CSFRTVLAKNIQYF. Written as DNA, the CDR3 is TGCAGCTTTCGGACAGTTCTAGCCAAAAACATTCAGTACTTC.

This sequence joins TRBV20-1 and TRBJ2-3, with 7 bases fitting TRBD2. The germline V gene has CDR1 DFQATT and CDR2 SNEGSKA (reference sequence). This CDR3 is built from 14 residues. The V and J ends lost 3 bases and 0 bases, in that order; junction bases with no gene match: 3. CDR3 sequence reads: CSASRGRSTDTQYF. In DNA, the CDR3 is TGCAGTGCTAGTCGCGGGAGAAGCACAGATACGCAGTATTTT.

The chain joins TRBV6-5 to TRBJ1-1; a weak D match, TRBD1 (5 bases). Trimming pared 9 bases from V and 4 bases from J, leaving 9 bases between. CDR1 is MNHEY, CDR2 SVGAGI, per germline. The length of the CDR3 is 11 residues. CDR3: CASQGPTEAFF. The CDR3, as DNA: TGTGCCAGTCAGGGACCCACTGAAGCTTTCTTT.

In its sample, this clone was seen a few times. The V call is TRBV1, the J call TRBJ1-2; the table's D call, TRBD1, has no DNA check behind it. TRBV1 is termed a pseudogene. This CDR3 contains 16 residues. This CDR3 reads CTSSQETGIGGYGYTF. The CDR3 DNA sequence: TGCACCAGCAGCCAAGAAACAGGGATCGGTGGCTATGGCTACACCTTC.

The chain is built from TRBV30 and TRBJ1-2, with 7 bases matching TRBD1. Trimming cost V 3 bases and J 3 bases; bases outside gene matches: 7. The CDR3 spans 14 residues. Per germline, CDR1 GTSNPN and CDR2 SVGIG (reference sequence). In nucleotides, the CDR3 is TGTGCCTGGAGGGTACAGGGGAACGACTATGGCTACACCTTC. Its protein is CAWRVQGNDYGYTF.

The J gene is TRBJ1-1, the V gene TRBV24-1, with D tentatively TRBD1 (6 bases). V lost 8 bases, J lost 3 bases, and 12 bases lay in between. CDR1 and CDR2 from the germline V gene are KGHDR and SFDVKD. This CDR3 region has 13 residues. In DNA form, the CDR3 reads TGTGCCACCAAGGGTGCAGGGGACACTGAAGCTTTCTTT. Its translation: CATKGAGDTEAFF.

V gene TRBV2 combines with J gene TRBJ2-5, with 9 bases that match TRBD1. Germline loops: CDR1 SNHLY, CDR2 FYNNEI. The CDR3 spans 15 residues. The V segment lost 6 bases and the J segment 5 bases; nucleotides outside the gene matches: 10. As DNA, the CDR3 is TGTGCCAGCAGCCTACTGGGACAGGGAGGGGAGACCCAGTACTTC. As protein: CASSLLGQGGETQYF.

This sequence joins TRBV7-2 and TRBJ2-3; D is unresolved. Trimming cost V 2 bases and J 6 bases, with 18 bases left between them. Looked up from germline, CDR1 is SGHTA and CDR2 is FQGNSA. The CDR3 has 16 amino acids. CDR3 nucleotide sequence: TGTGCCAGCAGCTTAAAACGACCCCTATCCTCGGATACGCAGTATTTT. Amino acid sequence: CASSLKRPLSSDTQYF.

J is TRBJ1-3 and V is TRBV5-4, with 7 bases identical to TRBD1. With 2 bases clipped from V and 4 bases from J, the junction kept 3 bases outside the gene matches. This CDR3 contains 14 residues. Germline V lookup: CDR1 SGHNT, CDR2 YYREEE (reference sequence). Written as DNA, the CDR3 is TGTGCCAGCAGCTTACAGGGGAGGGGAAACACCATATATTTT. It codes for CASSLQGRGNTIYF.

The chain carries TRBV9 and TRBJ2-3, with 14 bases matching TRBD2. Looked up from germline, CDR1 is SGDLS and CDR2 is YYNGEE. CDR3 length equals 19 residues. V lost 0 bases and J lost 3; bases outside the gene matches: 9. CDR3 in amino acids: CASSVELGTSGSRTDTQYF. For the CDR3, the DNA is TGTGCCAGCAGCGTAGAGCTCGGGACTAGCGGGAGTAGGACAGATACGCAGTATTTT. Full variable domain (rest looked up from reference TRBV9 and TRBJ2-3): DSGVTQTPKHLITATGQRVTLRCSPRSGDLSVYWYQQSLDQGLQFLIQYYNGEERAKGNILERFSAQQFPDLHSELNLSSLELGDSALYFCASSVELGTSGSRTDTQYFGPGTRLTVL.

The V gene is TRBV6-5, the J gene TRBJ1-2, with 8 bases lining up with TRBD1. CDR3 length equals 14 residues. V was clipped by 6 bases and J by 8 bases; unmatched bases: 11. Germline values: CDR1 MNHEY, CDR2 SVGAGI. DNA of the CDR3: TGTGCCAGCAGGTCACAGGGGGTATCGGGCGGCTACACCTTC. Protein: CASRSQGVSGGYTF.

The rearrangement uses TRBV3-1 (or the pseudogene TRBV3-2) and TRBJ1-1; D remains ambiguous. Germline CDR1 LGHDT, CDR2 YNNKEL (reference sequence). This CDR3 is built from 13 residues. Trimming took off 7 bases at V and 3 bases at J, with 12 bases between the two ends. The CDR3, as DNA: TGTGCCAGCACCGCCAGAGGGTACACTGAAGCTTTCTTT. Its protein product is CASTARGYTEAFF.

V is TRBV11-2 and J is TRBJ1-1; D might be TRBD1 (6 bases). Deletions cut 3 bases from V and 6 bases from J, with 17 bases between. CDR1 is SGHAT, CDR2 FQNNGV, per germline. The CDR3 runs 15 residues. The CDR3 nucleotides are TGTGCCAGCAGCTTTCACACAAGGGGGTGGGCTGAAGCTTTCTTT. This sequence encodes CASSFHTRGWAEAFF.

The chain carries TRBV2 and TRBJ2-3; D is possibly TRBD2 (7 bases). The ends were cut back, 4 bases at V and 2 bases at J, with 16 bases in the middle. This CDR3 comprises 16 residues. CDR1 is SNHLY and CDR2 is FYNNEI in the germline V gene. CDR3 sequence (DNA): TGTGCCAGCAGTGCCGGGCGGGGGCCTATCACAGATACGCAGTATTTT. Residues: CASSAGRGPITDTQYF.

The V gene is TRBV19, the J gene TRBJ2-1, with TRBD2 matching 8 bases. Unmatched junction bases numbered 7, after V lost 7 bases and J lost 5 bases. The germline gives CDR1 LNHDA, CDR2 SQIVND (reference sequence). The CDR3 has 14 residues. Written as DNA, the CDR3 is TGTGCCAGTACCGCGACTAGCGCCAACAATGAGCAGTTCTTC. The encoded protein is CASTATSANNEQFF.

The rearrangement joins TRBV13 to TRBJ2-5, with D possibly TRBD2 on 6 matching bases. The CDR3 sequence is 14 residues long. Germline V CDR1 and CDR2: PRHDT, FYEKMQ (reference sequence). Trimming took 5 bases from V and 0 from J, leaving 10 bases between them. The CDR3 nucleotides are TGTGCCAGCAGCCCGACTAGATACCAAGAGACCCAGTACTTC. Translating it yields CASSPTRYQETQYF.

The CDR3 reads CASSVYEQYF. The CDR3 nucleotides read TGTGCCTCCTCGGTTTACGAGCAGTACTTC. J is TRBJ2-7 and V is TRBV6-5, with unresolved D. Germline-derived CDR1 and CDR2 are MNHEY and SVGAGI. The germline V and J ends were trimmed by 11 bases and 4 bases, with 9 bases remaining between them. The CDR3 is 10 residues long.

The gene calls are TRBV2 and TRBJ2-4, with 10 bases matching TRBD2. Trimming removed 10 bases from V and 3 bases from J; junction bases left unmatched: 12. CDR1 and CDR2 (germline): SNHLY, FYNNEI. The CDR3 contains 16 residues. This CDR3 reads CATLSGRALGKNIQYF. The CDR3 DNA follows: TGTGCCACCCTAAGCGGGAGGGCCTTGGGCAAAAACATTCAGTACTTC. Full variable domain (remainder filled in from reference TRBV2 and TRBJ2-4): EPEVTQTPSHQVTQMGQEVILRCVPISNHLYFYWYRQILGQKVEFLVSFYNNEISEKSEIFDDQFSVERPDGSNFTLKIRSTKLEDSAMYFCATLSGRALGKNIQYFGAGTRLSVL.

The chain joins TRBV28 to TRBJ2-1; no clear D. Deletions cut 7 bases from V and 3 bases from J, with 16 bases between. CDR3 size: 15 residues. Germline values: CDR1 MDHEN, CDR2 SYDVKM. The CDR3 protein is CASTDSILHYNEQFF. CDR3 nucleotide sequence: TGTGCCAGCACCGACTCCATCCTCCACTACAATGAGCAGTTCTTC.

This clone is a singleton in its sample. This chain connects TRBV27 to TRBJ1-2; D uncertain. The CDR3 contains 16 residues. The V end was cut by 3 bases, the J end by 1 base, with 15 bases between. Germline V gene data show CDR1 as MNHEY and CDR2 as SMNVEV (reference sequence). The CDR3 region is CASSLKGRTLNYGYTF. In nucleotides, the CDR3 is TGTGCCAGCAGTTTGAAGGGCAGGACGCTTAACTATGGCTACACCTTC.